Listed below are T cell receptor beta chains from one sample, sequenced in a study of OX40 agonist ivuxolimab in advanced cancers. TCRdb keeps only in-frame clones here, not all; method: immunoSEQ multiplex PCR. Among over 75,000 clones listed, about 90% were seen once. The material was CD4+ or CD8+ T cells sorted from blood, obtained in a trial of the OX40 agonist ivuxolimab. The source is an adult with an advanced solid tumor such as melanoma, head and neck, liver or kidney cancer. Each CDR3 is given with its conserved first and last residue. A D gene is named only where the DNA matches it firmly. Some rows have no size entry. The others give once, few or many, or a class for an expanded clone.

size: NA
V: TRBV28
J: TRBJ2-5
D: NA
CDR3: CASTIPRAGKETQYF
DNA: TGTGCCAGCACAATCCCCCGGGCAGGGAAAGAGACCCAGTACTTC

size: NA
V: TRBV6-1
J: TRBJ2-4
D: NA
CDR3: CASTSPGRQKNIQYF
DNA: TGTGCCAGCACCTCCCCCGGGCGGCAAAAAAACATTCAGTACTTC

size: NA
V: TRBV30
J: TRBJ1-1
D: TRBD1
CDR3: CAWIQGANTEAFF
DNA: TGTGCCTGGATCCAGGGGGCGAACACTGAAGCTTTCTTT

size: NA
V: TRBV14
J: TRBJ2-3
D: NA
CDR3: CASSQDLNVDTQYF
DNA: TGTGCCAGCAGCCAAGATCTAAACGTAGATACGCAGTATTTT

size: once
V: TRBV7-9
J: TRBJ2-3
D: NA
CDR3: CASSLEGAADTQYF
DNA: TGTGCCAGCAGCTTAGAAGGGGCGGCAGATACGCAGTATTTT

size: NA
V: TRBV10-3
J: TRBJ2-7
D: TRBD2
CDR3: CAISERTSGSDEQYF
DNA: TGTGCCATCAGTGAGCGGACTAGCGGGAGTGACGAGCAGTACTTC

size: NA
V: TRBV9
J: TRBJ2-3
D: NA
CDR3: CASSALMLDSDTQYF
DNA: TGTGCCAGCAGCGCCCTGATGCTAGACTCAGATACGCAGTATTTT

size: NA
V: TRBV10-2
J: TRBJ2-7
D: NA
CDR3: CASSDQGPYEQYF
DNA: TGCGCCAGCAGTGATCAGGGCCCCTACGAGCAGTACTTC

size: NA
V: TRBV10-3
J: TRBJ2-7
D: NA
CDR3: CAISEITGNEQYF
DNA: TGTGCCATCAGTGAGATAACAGGGAACGAGCAGTACTTC

size: NA
V: TRBV5-1
J: TRBJ2-1
D: NA
CDR3: CASSLTVLYNEQFF
DNA: TGCGCCAGCAGCTTGACGGTCCTCTACAATGAGCAGTTCTTC

size: NA
V: TRBV5-6
J: TRBJ1-2
D: NA
CDR3: CASSLAQGSYNYGYTF
DNA: TGTGCCAGCAGCTTGGCCCAGGGGAGTTACAACTATGGCTACACCTTC

size: NA
V: TRBV19
J: TRBJ1-2
D: NA
CDR3: CASSIVDGGGYTF
DNA: TGTGCCAGTAGTATAGTTGACGGTGGGGGCTACACCTTC

size: NA
V: TRBV6-1
J: TRBJ2-7
D: TRBD2
CDR3: CASSQLAGGYGEQYF
DNA: TGTGCCAGCAGCCAACTAGCGGGAGGATATGGGGAGCAGTACTTC

size: NA
V: TRBV6-5
J: TRBJ1-1
D: NA
CDR3: CASRSLGPEAFF
DNA: TGTGCCAGCCGCTCGCTAGGGCCTGAAGCTTTCTTT

size: NA
V: TRBV18
J: TRBJ2-1
D: TRBD1
CDR3: CASSPPDRVGKDSYNEQFF
DNA: TGTGCCAGCTCACCACCGGACAGGGTCGGGAAGGACTCCTACAATGAGCAGTTCTTC

size: few
V: TRBV10-3
J: TRBJ2-7
D: NA
CDR3: CAIRPSPGGGVPGGSYEQYF
DNA: TGTGCCATCAGACCTAGTCCTGGGGGCGGGGTTCCTGGGGGCTCGTACGAGCAGTACTTC

size: NA
V: TRBV5-1
J: TRBJ1-1
D: TRBD1
CDR3: CASARQGADTEAFF
DNA: TGCGCCAGCGCGAGACAGGGGGCGGACACTGAAGCTTTCTTT

size: NA
V: TRBV19
J: TRBJ1-4
D: NA
CDR3: CASSTGANNEKLFF
DNA: TGTGCCAGTAGTACCGGGGCAAACAATGAAAAACTGTTTTTT

size: NA
V: TRBV6-1
J: TRBJ2-2
D: TRBD1
CDR3: CASSAGTGNTGELFF
DNA: TGTGCCAGCAGTGCAGGGACAGGGAACACCGGGGAGCTGTTTTTT

size: few
V: TRBV19
J: TRBJ2-1
D: TRBD1
CDR3: CASSMGQGYNEQFF
DNA: TGTGCCAGTAGTATGGGACAGGGTTACAATGAGCAGTTCTTC

size: once
V: TRBV30
J: TRBJ1-1
D: NA
CDR3: CAWRTGSQNTEAFF
DNA: TGTGCCTGGAGGACGGGCAGCCAGAACACTGAAGCTTTCTTT

size: NA
V: TRBV6-1
J: TRBJ1-4
D: TRBD1
CDR3: CASRGTGLGEKLFF
DNA: TGTGCCAGCAGGGGGACAGGGTTGGGTGAAAAACTGTTTTTT

size: NA
V: TRBV15
J: TRBJ2-7
D: TRBD2
CDR3: CATSRRGIAGGVYEQYF
DNA: TGTGCCACCAGCAGGAGGGGTATAGCGGGAGGTGTGTACGAGCAGTACTTC

size: NA
V: TRBV9
J: TRBJ2-7
D: NA
CDR3: CASSVVAESYEQYF
DNA: TGTGCCAGCAGCGTAGTCGCCGAGTCCTACGAGCAGTACTTC

size: NA
V: TRBV10-3
J: TRBJ1-2
D: NA
CDR3: CAISEKRQRSVDRGYTF
DNA: TGTGCCATCAGTGAGAAGAGACAGCGATCCGTAGACAGGGGCTACACCTTC

size: NA
V: TRBV14
J: TRBJ2-1
D: NA
CDR3: CASSQDSLSSGDEQFF
DNA: TGTGCCAGCAGCCAAGACAGCTTATCCAGCGGAGATGAGCAGTTCTTC

size: few
V: TRBV7-2
J: TRBJ1-3
D: NA
CDR3: CASSPSSGNTIYF
DNA: TGTGCCAGCAGCCCCTCCTCTGGAAACACCATATATTTT

size: NA
V: TRBV18
J: TRBJ2-1
D: NA
CDR3: CASSPPDGDYEQFF
DNA: TGTGCCAGCTCACCACCGGACGGGGACTATGAGCAGTTCTTC

size: NA
V: TRBV5-4
J: TRBJ2-7
D: TRBD1
CDR3: CASSLWDRTYEQYF
DNA: TGTGCCAGCAGCTTGTGGGACAGGACCTACGAGCAGTACTTC

size: NA
V: TRBV28
J: TRBJ2-7
D: TRBD1
CDR3: CASRDRGYEQYF
DNA: TGTGCCAGCAGGGACAGGGGTTACGAGCAGTACTTC

size: NA
V: TRBV19
J: TRBJ1-2
D: NA
CDR3: CASSIQGKVDGYTF
DNA: TGTGCCAGTAGTATTCAGGGCAAAGTGGATGGCTACACCTTC

size: NA
V: TRBV7-3
J: TRBJ2-7
D: TRBD1
CDR3: CASSLYPPGQGISEQYF
DNA: TGTGCCAGCAGCTTATACCCACCAGGACAGGGAATTTCCGAGCAGTACTTC

size: NA
V: TRBV29-1
J: TRBJ2-7
D: TRBD2
CDR3: CSVEDRRTSGILGQYF
DNA: TGCAGCGTTGAAGATCGTAGGACTAGCGGCATCCTCGGGCAGTACTTC

size: NA
V: TRBV7-9
J: TRBJ1-1
D: TRBD1
CDR3: CASSHRQTGMTEAFF
DNA: TGTGCCAGCAGCCACCGACAGACAGGGATGACTGAAGCTTTCTTT

size: NA
V: TRBV2
J: TRBJ2-7
D: TRBD1
CDR3: CASSGPGQGQEQYF
DNA: TGTGCCAGCAGTGGGCCGGGACAGGGACAGGAGCAGTACTTC

size: NA
V: TRBV11-3
J: TRBJ2-7
D: NA
CDR3: CASSLDVPNYYEQYF
DNA: TGTGCCAGCAGCTTGGATGTCCCCAATTACTACGAGCAGTACTTC

size: NA
V: TRBV11-3
J: TRBJ1-2
D: NA
CDR3: CASSLRGTNYGYTF
DNA: TGTGCCAGCAGCCTTCGCGGTACAAACTATGGCTACACCTTC

size: NA
V: TRBV10-3
J: TRBJ2-5
D: NA
CDR3: CAISAGPQETQYF
DNA: TGTGCCATCAGTGCAGGCCCTCAAGAGACCCAGTACTTC

size: NA
V: TRBV27
J: TRBJ2-5
D: NA
CDR3: CASSGRRRETQYF
DNA: TGTGCCAGCAGTGGCCGCCGAAGAGAGACCCAGTACTTC

size: NA
V: TRBV7-3
J: TRBJ2-7
D: TRBD2
CDR3: CASSLGRESDEQYF
DNA: TGTGCCAGCAGCTTGGGGCGGGAGAGCGACGAGCAGTACTTC